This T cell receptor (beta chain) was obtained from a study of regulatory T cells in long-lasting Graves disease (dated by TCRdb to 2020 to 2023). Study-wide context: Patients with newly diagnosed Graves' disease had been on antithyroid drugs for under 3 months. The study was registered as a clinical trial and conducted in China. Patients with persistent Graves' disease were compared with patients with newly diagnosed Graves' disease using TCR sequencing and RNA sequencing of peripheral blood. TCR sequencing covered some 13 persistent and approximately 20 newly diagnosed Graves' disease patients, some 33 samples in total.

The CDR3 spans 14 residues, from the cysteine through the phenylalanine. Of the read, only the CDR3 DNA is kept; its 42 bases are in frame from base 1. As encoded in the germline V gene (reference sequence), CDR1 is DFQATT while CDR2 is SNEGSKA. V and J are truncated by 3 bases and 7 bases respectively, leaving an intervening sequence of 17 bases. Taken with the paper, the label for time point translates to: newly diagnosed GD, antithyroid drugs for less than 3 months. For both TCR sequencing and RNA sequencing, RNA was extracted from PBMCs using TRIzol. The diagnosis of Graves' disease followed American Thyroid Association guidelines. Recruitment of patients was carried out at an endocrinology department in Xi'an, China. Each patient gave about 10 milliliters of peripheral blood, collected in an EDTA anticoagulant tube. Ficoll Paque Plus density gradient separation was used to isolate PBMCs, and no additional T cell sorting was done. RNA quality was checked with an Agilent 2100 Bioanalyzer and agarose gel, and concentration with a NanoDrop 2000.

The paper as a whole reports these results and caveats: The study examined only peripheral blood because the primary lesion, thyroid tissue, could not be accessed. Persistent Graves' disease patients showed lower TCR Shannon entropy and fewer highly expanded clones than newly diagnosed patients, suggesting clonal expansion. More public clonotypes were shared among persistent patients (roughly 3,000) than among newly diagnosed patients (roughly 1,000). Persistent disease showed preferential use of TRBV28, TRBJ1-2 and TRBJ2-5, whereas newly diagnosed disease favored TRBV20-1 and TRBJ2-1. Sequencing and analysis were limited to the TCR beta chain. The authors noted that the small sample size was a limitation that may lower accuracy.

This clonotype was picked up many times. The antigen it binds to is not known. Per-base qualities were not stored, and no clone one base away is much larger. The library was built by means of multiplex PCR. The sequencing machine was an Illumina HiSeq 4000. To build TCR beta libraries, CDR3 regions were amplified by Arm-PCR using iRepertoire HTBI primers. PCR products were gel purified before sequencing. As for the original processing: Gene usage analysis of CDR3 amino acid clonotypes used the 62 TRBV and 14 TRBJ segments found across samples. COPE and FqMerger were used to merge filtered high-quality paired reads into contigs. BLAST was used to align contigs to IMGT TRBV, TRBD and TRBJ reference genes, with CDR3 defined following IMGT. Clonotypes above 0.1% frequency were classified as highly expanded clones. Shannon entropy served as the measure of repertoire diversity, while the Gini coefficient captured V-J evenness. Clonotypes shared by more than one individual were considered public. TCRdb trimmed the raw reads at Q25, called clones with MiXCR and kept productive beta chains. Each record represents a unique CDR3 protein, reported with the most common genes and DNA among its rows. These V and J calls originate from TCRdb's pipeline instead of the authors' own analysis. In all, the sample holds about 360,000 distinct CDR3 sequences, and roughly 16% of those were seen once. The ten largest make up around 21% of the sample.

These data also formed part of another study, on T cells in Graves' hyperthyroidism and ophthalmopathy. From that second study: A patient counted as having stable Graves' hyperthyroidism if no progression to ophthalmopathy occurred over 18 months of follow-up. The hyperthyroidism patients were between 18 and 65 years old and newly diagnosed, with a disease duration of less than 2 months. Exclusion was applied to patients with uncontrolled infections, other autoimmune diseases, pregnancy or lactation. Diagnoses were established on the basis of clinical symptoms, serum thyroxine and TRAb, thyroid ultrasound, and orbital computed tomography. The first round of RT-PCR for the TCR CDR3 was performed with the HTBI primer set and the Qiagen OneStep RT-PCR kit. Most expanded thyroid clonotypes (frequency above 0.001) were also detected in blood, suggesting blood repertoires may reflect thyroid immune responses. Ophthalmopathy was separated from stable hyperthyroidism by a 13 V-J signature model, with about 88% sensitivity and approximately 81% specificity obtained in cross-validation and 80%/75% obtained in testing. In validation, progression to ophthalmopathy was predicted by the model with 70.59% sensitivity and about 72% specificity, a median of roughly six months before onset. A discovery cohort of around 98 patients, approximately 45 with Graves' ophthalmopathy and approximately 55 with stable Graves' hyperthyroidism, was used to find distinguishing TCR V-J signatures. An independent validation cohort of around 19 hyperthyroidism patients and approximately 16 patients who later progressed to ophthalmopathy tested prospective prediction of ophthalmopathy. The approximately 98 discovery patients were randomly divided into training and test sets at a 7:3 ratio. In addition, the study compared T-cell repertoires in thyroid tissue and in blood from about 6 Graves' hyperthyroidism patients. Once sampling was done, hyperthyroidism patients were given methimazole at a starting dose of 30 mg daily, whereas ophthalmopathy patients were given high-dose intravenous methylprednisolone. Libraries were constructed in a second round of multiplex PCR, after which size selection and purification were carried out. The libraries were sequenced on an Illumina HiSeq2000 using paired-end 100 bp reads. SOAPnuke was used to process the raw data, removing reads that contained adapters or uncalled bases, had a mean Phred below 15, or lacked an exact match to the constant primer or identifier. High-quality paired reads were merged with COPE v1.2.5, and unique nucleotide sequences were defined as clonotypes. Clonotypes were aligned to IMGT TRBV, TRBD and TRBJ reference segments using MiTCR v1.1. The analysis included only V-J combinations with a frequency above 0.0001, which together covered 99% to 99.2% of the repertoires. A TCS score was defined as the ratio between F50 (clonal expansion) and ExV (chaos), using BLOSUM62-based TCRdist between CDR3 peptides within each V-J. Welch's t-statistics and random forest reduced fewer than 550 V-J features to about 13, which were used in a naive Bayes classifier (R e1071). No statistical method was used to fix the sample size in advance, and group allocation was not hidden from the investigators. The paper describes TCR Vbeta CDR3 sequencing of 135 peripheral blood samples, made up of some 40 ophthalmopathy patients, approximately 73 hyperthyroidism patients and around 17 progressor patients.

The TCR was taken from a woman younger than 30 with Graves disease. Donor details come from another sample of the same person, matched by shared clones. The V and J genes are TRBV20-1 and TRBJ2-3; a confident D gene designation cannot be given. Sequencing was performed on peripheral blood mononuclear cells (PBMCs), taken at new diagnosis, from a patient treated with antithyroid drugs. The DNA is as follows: TGCAGTGCTAGTCCTACCCCCGGGCGGAATACGCAGTATTTT. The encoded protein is CSASPTPGRNTQYF.